This T cell receptor beta chain was profiled in a study of shared clonotypes between healthy human individuals. For the study at large: Participating donors consisted of a couple of women and a few men aged 18 to 49. The study's findings and limits: Generation probabilities of non-shared clonotypes were lower (relative to those shared by all four donors).

The V end was cut by 2 bases, the J end by 2 bases, with 13 bases between. The CDR3 is 16 residues long. Per the germline V gene, CDR1 is MNHEY and CDR2 is SVGAGI. The assay was run at deep level. Assay used: immunoSEQ multiplex PCR; TCRdb lists only in-frame clones, some missing. The table lists about 1,800,000 clones, about 95% of them singletons. CD45RO-negative, CCR7-selected cells formed the naive CD8 fraction, which excluded terminally differentiated effector memory CD45RA+ cells. All of the donors resided in Nashville, Tennessee, and each was a Caucasian adult. With respect to this clone: Its antigen is unknown.

The chain is built from TRBV6-5 and TRBJ1-3, with D hard to call. The sequenced material came from naive CD8+ T cells sorted from blood. The source of this sequence is a man between 18 and 29 years old in good health. The CDR3 here is CASSYGLTQAGNTIYF. In nucleotides, the CDR3 is TGTGCCAGCAGTTACGGCCTCACTCAGGCTGGAAACACCATATATTTT.